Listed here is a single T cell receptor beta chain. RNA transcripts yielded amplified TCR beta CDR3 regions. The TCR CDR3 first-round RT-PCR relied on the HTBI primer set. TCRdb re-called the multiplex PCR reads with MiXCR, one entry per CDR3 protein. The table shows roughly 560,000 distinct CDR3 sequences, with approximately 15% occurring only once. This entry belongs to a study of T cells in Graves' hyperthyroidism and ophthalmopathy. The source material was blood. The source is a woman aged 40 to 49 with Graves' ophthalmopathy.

CDR3 DNA sequence: TGTGCCAGCAGCCCCGCAGGACTAATGGGGGGGGAGCTGTTTTTT. Translating it yields CASSPAGLMGGELFF. This rearrangement joins TRBV13 to TRBJ2-2; TRBD2 is a possible D gene (6 bases). From germline, CDR1 is PRHDT and CDR2 FYEKMQ (reference sequence). There are 15 residues in the CDR3. V was pared by 5 bases and J by 8 bases, with 18 bases between.